The clone carrying this TCR beta chain was seen many times. Its antigen is still unknown. The CDR3 sequence is 13 residues long. Deletions cut 6 bases from V and 2 bases from J, with 10 bases between. The germline gives CDR1 MDHEN, CDR2 SYDVKM. A patient was excluded if there was uncontrolled infection, other autoimmune disease, pregnancy or lactation. Template material for amplifying TCR beta CDR3 regions consisted of RNA transcripts. First-round RT-PCR with HTBI primers amplified the TCR CDR3 region. TCRdb re-called the multiplex PCR reads with MiXCR, one entry per CDR3 protein. The data hold roughly 330,000 distinct CDR3 sequences, with approximately 15% observed a single time. These data come from a study of T cells in Graves' hyperthyroidism and ophthalmopathy. Study outcomes and limitations: Separating ophthalmopathy from stable hyperthyroidism was achieved by a 13 V-J model.

V and J are TRBV28 and TRBJ1-1, with D possibly matching TRBD1 (6 bases). The sequenced sample was blood. The receptor comes from a man aged 25-45 years with Graves' hyperthyroidism. Here the CDR3 reads CASRVQGNTEAFF. The CDR3 coding sequence is TGTGCCAGCAGGGTACAGGGTAACACTGAAGCTTTCTTT.